The rows below give T cell receptor beta chains drawn from one sample of a study of CD8 T cells in Susac syndrome. TCRdb analysed the immunoSEQ multiplex PCR reads with MiXCR anew, one entry per CDR3 protein. The sample yields some 110,000 distinct CDR3 sequences, about 92% seen once. The sample comprised CD4+ T cells from PBMCs. These receptors were collected from a human donor with multiple sclerosis. Each CDR3 is given with its conserved first and last residue. The order of the fields is V gene, clone size, D gene, J gene, CDR3 protein, CDR3 DNA. A D gene is named only where the DNA matches it firmly. A clone size is listed for some rows: how often the clone was seen (once, few, many), or a class if it is expanded.

V: TRBV5-6
size: -
D: -
J: TRBJ2-7
CDR3: CASSLMLEPAYEQYF
DNA: TGTGCCAGCAGCTTGATGTTGGAGCCAGCCTACGAGCAGTACTTC

V: TRBV4-1
size: -
D: -
J: TRBJ1-6
CDR3: CASSQEDHGSPLHF
DNA: TGCGCCAGCAGCCAAGAAGACCACGGTTCACCCCTCCACTTT

V: TRBV4-3
size: -
D: -
J: TRBJ2-3
CDR3: CASSQGRDTQYF
DNA: TGCGCCAGCAGCCAGGGGAGAGATACGCAGTATTTT

V: TRBV6-6
size: once
D: -
J: TRBJ1-4
CDR3: CASLGRVNEKLFF
DNA: TGTGCCAGCCTAGGACGGGTGAATGAAAAACTGTTTTTT

V: TRBV14
size: -
D: -
J: TRBJ1-3
CDR3: CASSPQQGNTIYF
DNA: TGTGCCAGCAGCCCGCAACAGGGAAACACCATATATTTT

V: TRBV4-1
size: -
D: TRBD1
J: TRBJ1-1
CDR3: CASRRPTGGGTEAFF
DNA: TGCGCCAGCCGAAGACCAACAGGGGGGGGGACTGAAGCTTTCTTT

V: TRBV7-9
size: -
D: TRBD2
J: TRBJ2-3
CDR3: CASSFGGLAGSGRDTQYF
DNA: TGTGCCAGCAGCTTCGGAGGACTAGCGGGGTCAGGTCGGGATACGCAGTATTTT

V: TRBV6-1
size: -
D: TRBD1
J: TRBJ1-2
CDR3: CATSGGRFDGYTF
DNA: TGTGCCACCTCAGGGGGCCGCTTTGATGGCTACACCTTC

V: TRBV6-5
size: -
D: TRBD2
J: TRBJ2-1
CDR3: CASSYSRGGDRRFF
DNA: TGTGCCAGCAGTTACTCGCGGGGGGGCGACCGGAGGTTCTTC

V: TRBV12-3/TRBV12-4
size: -
D: TRBD2
J: TRBJ2-3
CDR3: CASSSLAGAGDTQYF
DNA: TGTGCCAGCAGCTCCCTAGCGGGGGCGGGAGATACGCAGTATTTT

V: TRBV3-1
size: -
D: -
J: TRBJ1-2
CDR3: CASSLQGLANYGYTF
DNA: TGTGCCAGCAGCCTACAGGGCCTAGCTAACTATGGCTACACCTTC

V: TRBV20-1
size: -
D: -
J: TRBJ1-1
CDR3: CSARGPGANTEAFF
DNA: TGCAGTGCTAGAGGTCCAGGGGCGAACACTGAAGCTTTCTTT

V: TRBV4-2
size: -
D: -
J: TRBJ2-5
CDR3: CASSQDQSRETQYF
DNA: TGTGCCAGCAGCCAAGATCAAAGCCGAGAGACCCAGTACTTC

V: TRBV5-6
size: -
D: TRBD1
J: TRBJ2-7
CDR3: CASSSLSKWDRDYEQYF
DNA: TGTGCCAGCAGCTCACTCTCTAAGTGGGACAGAGACTACGAGCAGTACTTC

V: TRBV7-8
size: -
D: -
J: TRBJ1-2
CDR3: CASSLVGAPGGYTF
DNA: TGTGCCAGCAGCTTAGTAGGGGCGCCCGGTGGCTACACCTTC

V: TRBV29-1
size: -
D: -
J: TRBJ2-7
CDR3: CSVAPGILSEQYF
DNA: TGCAGCGTTGCTCCGGGGATTTTAAGCGAGCAGTACTTC

V: TRBV5-1
size: -
D: TRBD1
J: TRBJ2-5
CDR3: CASSSDRAWETQYF
DNA: TGCGCCAGCAGCTCGGACAGGGCTTGGGAGACCCAGTACTTC

V: TRBV7-3
size: -
D: -
J: TRBJ2-2
CDR3: CASSYTTNTGELFF
DNA: TGTGCCAGCAGCTACACTACGAACACCGGGGAGCTGTTTTTT

V: TRBV30
size: -
D: -
J: TRBJ1-3
CDR3: CAWSTGIGNTIYF
DNA: TGTGCCTGGAGTACGGGAATTGGAAACACCATATATTTT

V: TRBV7-2
size: -
D: -
J: TRBJ2-7
CDR3: CASSLSRSSPSYEQYF
DNA: TGTGCCAGCAGCCTTTCCAGGTCTTCCCCCTCCTACGAGCAGTACTTC

V: TRBV5-1
size: -
D: -
J: TRBJ2-5
CDR3: CASSLNGDQETQYF
DNA: TGCGCCAGCAGCTTGAACGGAGACCAAGAGACCCAGTACTTC

V: TRBV28
size: once
D: TRBD2
J: TRBJ2-2
CDR3: CASNQGGHTGELFF
DNA: TGTGCCAGCAACCAGGGAGGGCACACCGGGGAGCTGTTTTTT

V: TRBV5-6
size: -
D: TRBD1
J: TRBJ1-2
CDR3: CASSLLLRGQVGYTF
DNA: TGTGCCAGCAGTCTCCTTCTCAGGGGGCAGGTGGGCTACACCTTC

V: TRBV18
size: -
D: TRBD1
J: TRBJ2-3
CDR3: CASSPGQIRTDTQYF
DNA: TGTGCCAGCTCACCGGGACAGATTCGCACAGATACGCAGTATTTT

V: TRBV19
size: -
D: -
J: TRBJ1-5
CDR3: CASTRVWNQPQHF
DNA: TGTGCCAGTACGCGGGTATGGAATCAGCCCCAGCATTTT

V: TRBV20-1
size: -
D: -
J: TRBJ2-5
CDR3: CSARTRKTQYF
DNA: TGCAGTGCTAGGACGCGGAAGACCCAGTACTTC

V: TRBV28
size: once
D: -
J: TRBJ1-2
CDR3: CASTLPRSGRGNGYTF
DNA: TGTGCCAGCACTTTACCTCGGAGTGGAAGGGGGAATGGCTACACCTTC

V: TRBV7-9
size: -
D: TRBD1
J: TRBJ2-7
CDR3: CASSRTRQGHEQYF
DNA: TGTGCCAGCAGCCGCACACGACAGGGTCACGAGCAGTACTTC

V: TRBV20-1
size: few
D: TRBD2
J: TRBJ2-7
CDR3: CSARGPSGGYEQYF
DNA: TGCAGTGCTAGAGGTCCTAGCGGGGGATACGAGCAGTACTTC

V: TRBV6-6
size: -
D: -
J: TRBJ1-3
CDR3: CASRTGGTGGNTIYF
DNA: TGTGCCAGCAGAACCGGAGGGACCGGAGGAAACACCATATATTTT

V: TRBV7-3
size: -
D: -
J: TRBJ1-3
CDR3: CASSLTWQPGGNTIYF
DNA: TGTGCCAGCAGCTTAACTTGGCAACCAGGAGGAAACACCATATATTTT

V: TRBV7-2
size: -
D: TRBD1
J: TRBJ2-3
CDR3: CASFITGTVADTQYF
DNA: TGTGCCAGCTTTATCACCGGGACAGTCGCAGATACGCAGTATTTT

V: TRBV19
size: -
D: TRBD1
J: TRBJ1-5
CDR3: CASSKDREGQPQHF
DNA: TGTGCCAGTAGTAAGGACAGGGAAGGCCAGCCCCAGCATTTT

V: TRBV3-1
size: -
D: TRBD1
J: TRBJ1-6
CDR3: CASSPLTGSSSPLHF
DNA: TGTGCCAGCAGCCCCCTGACAGGGAGTAGCTCACCCCTCCACTTT

V: TRBV20-1
size: -
D: -
J: TRBJ1-6
CDR3: CSARVFGNSPDSPLHF
DNA: TGCAGTGCTAGAGTTTTTGGGAATAGCCCAGATTCACCCCTCCACTTT

V: TRBV20-1
size: -
D: TRBD2
J: TRBJ2-5
CDR3: CSARDRGLAGGRETQYF
DNA: TGCAGTGCTAGAGATCGGGGACTAGCGGGGGGCCGCGAGACCCAGTACTTC

V: TRBV6-5
size: -
D: -
J: TRBJ1-6
CDR3: CASSYTGDLLHSPLHF
DNA: TGTGCCAGCAGTTACACGGGAGACCTCCTACATTCACCCCTCCACTTT

V: TRBV4-1
size: -
D: TRBD1
J: TRBJ1-2
CDR3: CASSQFPSQGAESYGYTF
DNA: TGCGCCAGCAGCCAATTCCCTTCACAGGGGGCGGAAAGCTATGGCTACACCTTC

V: TRBV7-8
size: few
D: TRBD1
J: TRBJ1-1
CDR3: CASSSDRGGEAFF
DNA: TGTGCCAGCAGCTCAGACAGGGGCGGTGAAGCTTTCTTT

V: TRBV30
size: once
D: -
J: TRBJ2-2
CDR3: CAWSVRDRPANTGELFF
DNA: TGTGCCTGGAGTGTACGGGACCGTCCTGCGAACACCGGGGAGCTGTTTTTT

V: TRBV4-1
size: -
D: -
J: TRBJ1-3
CDR3: CASSPADFSGNTIYF
DNA: TGCGCCAGCAGTCCTGCGGACTTCTCTGGAAACACCATATATTTT

V: TRBV28
size: -
D: -
J: TRBJ2-1
CDR3: CASRFRDSSYNEQFF
DNA: TGTGCCAGCAGGTTCCGGGACTCCTCCTACAATGAGCAGTTCTTC

V: TRBV9
size: -
D: -
J: TRBJ2-7
CDR3: CASSVDLGTISEQYF
DNA: TGTGCCAGCAGCGTAGATCTAGGGACGATCTCCGAGCAGTACTTC

V: TRBV4-2
size: -
D: -
J: TRBJ1-1
CDR3: CASSQDPVMNTEAFF
DNA: TGTGCCAGCAGCCAAGATCCGGTAATGAACACTGAAGCTTTCTTT

V: TRBV6-1
size: -
D: -
J: TRBJ2-7
CDR3: CASRRQGGDEQYF
DNA: TGTGCCAGCAGAAGACAAGGTGGGGACGAGCAGTACTTC